The source of this T cell receptor beta chain is a study of T cells in Graves' hyperthyroidism and ophthalmopathy. About the research overall: Once the initial diagnosis was made, peripheral blood was obtained before any treatment.

With respect to this clonotype: Its cognate antigen is unknown. This may be a read error, as it is one base from a much larger clone.

General study points: Patients with ophthalmopathy were separated from those with stable hyperthyroidism by a 13 V-J model. Model predictions of ophthalmopathy came a median approximately seven months before onset.

Germline V lookup: CDR1 LGHDT, CDR2 YNNKEL (reference sequence). The CDR3 sequence is 14 residues long. Amplification of TCR beta CDR3 regions was performed using RNA transcripts as template. TCR CDR3 underwent first-round RT-PCR with the HTBI primer set. TCRdb recomputed calls from the multiplex PCR reads with MiXCR, one row per CDR3 protein. Here the sample spans approximately 600,000 distinct CDR3 sequences, 13% to 15% being singletons. This chain uses TRBV3-1 with TRBJ2-1; D is ambiguous. Specimen: blood. The receptor's source is a woman between 18 and 29 years old with Graves' ophthalmopathy. CDR3 residues: CAAAPLGSYNEQSF. CDR3 nucleotides: TGTGCCGCAGCCCCCCTAGGTTCCTACAATGAGCAGTCCTTC.